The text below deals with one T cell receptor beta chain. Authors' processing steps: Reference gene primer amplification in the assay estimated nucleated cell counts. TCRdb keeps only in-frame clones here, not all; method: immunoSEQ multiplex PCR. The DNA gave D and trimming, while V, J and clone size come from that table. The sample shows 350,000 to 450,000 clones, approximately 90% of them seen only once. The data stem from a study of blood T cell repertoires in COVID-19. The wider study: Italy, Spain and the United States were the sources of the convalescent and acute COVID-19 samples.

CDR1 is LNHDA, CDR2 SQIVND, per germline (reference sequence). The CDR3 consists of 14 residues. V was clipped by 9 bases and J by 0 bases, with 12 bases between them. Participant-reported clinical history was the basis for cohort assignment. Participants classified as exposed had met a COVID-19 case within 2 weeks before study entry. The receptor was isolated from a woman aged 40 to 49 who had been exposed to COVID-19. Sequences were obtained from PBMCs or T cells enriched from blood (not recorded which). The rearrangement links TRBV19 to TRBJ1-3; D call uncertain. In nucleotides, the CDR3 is TGTGCCAGCGGACCTAGCTTCTCTGGAAACACCATATATTTT. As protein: CASGPSFSGNTIYF.